Listed below are T cell receptor beta chains from one sample, sequenced in a study of blood T cell repertoires in COVID-19. Clones were sequenced by immunoSEQ multiplex PCR, and TCRdb holds only the in-frame ones, with some missing. Altogether about 270,000 clones are present, roughly nine tenths being singletons, with the ten largest covering less than 3%. Sequenced input: PBMCs or T cells enriched from blood (not recorded which). All receptors come from a woman aged 50 to 60 who had recovered from COVID-19. The CDR3 runs from the conserved cysteine through the conserved F or W. The order of the fields is clone size, V gene, J gene, CDR3 length, D gene, CDR3 DNA, CDR3 protein. D genes are given only for firm matches. Expanded clones are given a class, and other clones once, few, many or no size at all.

>few|TRBV7-2|TRBJ2-1|12|NA
TGTGCCAGCAGCTACCGAACGGGTGAGCAGTTCTTC
CASSYRTGEQFF
>NA|TRBV6-2/TRBV6-3|TRBJ2-1|15|TRBD2
TGTGCCAGCAGCCGACTAGCGGGAGGGCCCGGTGAGCAGTTCTTC
CASSRLAGGPGEQFF
>NA|TRBV7-2|TRBJ1-3|14|NA
TGTGCCAGCAGCAGTGACCGGGCTGGAAACACCATATATTTT
CASSSDRAGNTIYF
>NA|TRBV5-1|TRBJ2-2|16|NA
TGCGCCAGCAGCTTGGAAGGCAGGACGAACACCGGGGAGCTGTTTTTT
CASSLEGRTNTGELFF
>NA|TRBV5-4|TRBJ2-5|15|TRBD2
TGTGCCAGCAGCAGCCGTAGCGGGAGTGGCGAGACCCAGTACTTC
CASSSRSGSGETQYF
>NA|TRBV5-4|TRBJ2-2|16|NA
TGTGCCAGCAGCTTACGGACAGCCCCGAACACCGGGGAGCTGTTTTTT
CASSLRTAPNTGELFF
>NA|TRBV15|TRBJ1-1|15|TRBD1
TGTGCCACCAGCAGGGAAACAGGGGGGAACACTGAAGCTTTCTTT
CATSRETGGNTEAFF
>NA|TRBV7-2|TRBJ2-2|16|TRBD2
TGTGCCAGCAGCGCACTAGCGGGAGGGTTGTCCGGGGAGCTGTTTTTT
CASSALAGGLSGELFF
>NA|TRBV9|TRBJ2-2|15|NA
TGTGCCAGCAGCCTAGGACACACGAGCACCGGGGAGCTGTTTTTT
CASSLGHTSTGELFF
>NA|TRBV7-3|TRBJ2-7|13|NA
TGTGCCAGCAGCTTAGGGGACAACTACGAGCAGTACTTC
CASSLGDNYEQYF
>NA|TRBV14|TRBJ2-1|16|TRBD2
TGTGCCAGCAGCCAGTTAGCGGGACCCTCCTACAATGAGCAGTTCTTC
CASSQLAGPSYNEQFF
>NA|TRBV6-5|TRBJ2-1|15|TRBD1
TGTGCCAGCAGGCGGACAGGGGACTCCTACAATGAGCAGTTCTTC
CASRRTGDSYNEQFF
>NA|TRBV7-3|TRBJ2-3|15|TRBD2
TGTGCCAGCAGCCGCGGGGGGCGGGGAACAGATACGCAGTATTTT
CASSRGGRGTDTQYF
>NA|TRBV2|TRBJ1-1|15|TRBD1
TGTGCCAGCAGGTTTGATACAGGGGCGGGTACTGAAGCTTTCTTT
CASRFDTGAGTEAFF
>NA|TRBV19|TRBJ2-5|16|NA
TGTGCCAGTAGTATGGCTGGAGGGCCCCGCCAAGAGACCCAGTACTTC
CASSMAGGPRQETQYF
>NA|TRBV21-1|TRBJ1-1|20|NA
TGTGCCAGCAGCGCCCGACGACATCTACAGGGGCCAAACCTTAACACTGAAGCTTTCTTT
CASSARRHLQGPNLNTEAFF
>NA|TRBV7-3|TRBJ2-7|13|NA
TGTGCCAGCAGCTCTTACAGGGCAGACGAGCAGTACTTC
CASSSYRADEQYF
>NA|TRBV5-8|TRBJ2-2|15|TRBD1
TGTGCCAGCAGCTACAGGGGGCCGAACACCGGGGAGCTGTTTTTT
CASSYRGPNTGELFF
>NA|TRBV5-4|TRBJ1-2|16|TRBD1
TGTGCCAGCAGCATAATGAGTAGGACAGGGCCCTATGGCTACACCTTC
CASSIMSRTGPYGYTF
>NA|TRBV4-2|TRBJ1-3|18|NA
TGTGCCAGCAGCCTCGGGAGTCGGGAGGTGGACTCTGGAAACACCATATATTTT
CASSLGSREVDSGNTIYF
>once|TRBV28|TRBJ2-7|13|NA
TGTGCCAGCAGTTATAGCCAGATCTACGAGCAGTACTTC
CASSYSQIYEQYF
>NA|TRBV7-2|TRBJ1-2|14|NA
TGTGCCAGCAGCTTAGTGGTGGGGGCGGATGGCTACACCTTC
CASSLVVGADGYTF
>NA|TRBV24-1|TRBJ1-5|15|TRBD1
TGTGCCACCAGTGATCCCGGGACAGGGCATCAGCCCCAGCATTTT
CATSDPGTGHQPQHF
>NA|TRBV30|TRBJ1-1|13|TRBD1
TGTGCCTGGAGACCGGACAGGGGGACTGAAGCTTTCTTT
CAWRPDRGTEAFF
>NA|TRBV5-4|TRBJ2-1|16|NA
TGTGCCAGCAGCTTGGCGCAGGGGTTTGGAGTAAATGAGCAGTTCTTC
CASSLAQGFGVNEQFF